This TCR beta chain was sequenced in a study of graft-versus-host responses after intestinal transplantation. This clone came up a few times. The assay was immunoSEQ multiplex PCR, and TCRdb's table has in-frame clones only and misses some. The sample shows around 13,000 clones, less than 40% of them seen only once. Germline V gene sequence: CDR1 ENHRY, CDR2 SYGVKD. The CDR3 spans 14 residues. V was shortened by 6 bases and J by 2 bases, with 14 bases between the two germline ends. The study plated around 200,000 CFSE-labeled responders with around 200,000 irradiated, violet-dye-labeled stimulators. This rearrangement joins TRBV10-3 to TRBJ2-7, with a possible D match to TRBD2 (6 bases). Sequenced material: alloreactive CD8+ T cells from a mixed lymphocyte reaction culture, taken before intestinal transplant. Subset noted: CFSE-low proliferating T cells sorted from roughly six-day pre-transplant mixed lymphocyte reaction (GvH or HvG direction). This receptor was taken from a human patient who received an intestinal transplant. Here the CDR3 reads CAIRRTTFTYEQYF. The CDR3 DNA reads TGTGCCATCAGGCGGACTACCTTTACCTACGAGCAGTACTTC.